Listed below are T cell receptor beta chains from one sample, sequenced in a study of blood T cell repertoires in COVID-19. TCRdb keeps only in-frame clones here, not all; method: immunoSEQ multiplex PCR. The table has some 250,000 clones, roughly 88% seen once. Material for sequencing was PBMCs or T cells enriched from blood (not recorded which). The source of these receptors is a woman in her forties or fifties who had recovered from COVID-19. Each CDR3 is given with its conserved first and last residue. D genes are given only for firm matches. Clone size is not always given. Where it is, it says once, few, many or a class for expanded clones.

once TRBJ2-7 TRBV2 TRBD2 TGTGCCAGCAGTGAAGTGGGACTAGCGGCCTCCTACGAGCAGTACTTC CASSEVGLAASYEQYF
NA TRBJ2-3 TRBV25-1 TRBD2 TGTGCCAGCAGTGCCCCTAGCGGGAGGAGCACAGATACGCAGTATTTT CASSAPSGRSTDTQYF
few TRBJ1-6 TRBV6-1 TRBD1 TGTGCCAGCAGTGACGACAGGGCTTCACCCCTCCACTTT CASSDDRASPLHF
few TRBJ2-2 TRBV28 NA TGTGCCAGCACCATGGACTCGATAAACACCGGGGAGCTGTTTTTT CASTMDSINTGELFF
NA TRBJ1-6 TRBV15 NA TGTGCCACCAGTACCGGTGGTTCCTATAATTCACCCCTCCACTTT CATSTGGSYNSPLHF
NA TRBJ2-1 TRBV6-6 TRBD2 TGTGCCAGCAGTTACTCAACTAGCGGTTCCTACAATGAGCAGTTCTTC CASSYSTSGSYNEQFF
NA TRBJ2-7 TRBV19 NA TGTGCCAGTAGTGACTTCTACGAGCAGTACTTC CASSDFYEQYF
NA TRBJ2-1 TRBV3-1/TRBV3-2 NA TGTGCCAGCAGCTCACAAGCAGGATTTCCTCCTGAGCAGTTCTTC CASSSQAGFPPEQFF
once TRBJ1-5 TRBV14 TRBD1 TGTGCCAGCAGCACTCACGGACAGGGGGCGATTAGCAATCAGCCCCAGCATTTT CASSTHGQGAISNQPQHF
NA TRBJ2-1 TRBV10-3 TRBD2 TGTGCCATCAGTGAACTAGCGGCTTACAATGAGCAGTTCTTC CAISELAAYNEQFF
NA TRBJ2-2 TRBV5-1 TRBD2 TGCGCCAGCACGCGGACTAGCGGAATAAACACCGGGGAGCTGTTTTTT CASTRTSGINTGELFF
NA TRBJ2-7 TRBV7-2 TRBD2 TGTGCCAGCAGCTTACCTGGGACTAGCGGGATTAAAATATTC CASSLPGTSGIKIF
NA TRBJ1-1 TRBV4-1 NA TGCGCCAGCAGCCCAACGGTGAACACTGAAGCTTTCTTT CASSPTVNTEAFF
NA TRBJ1-5 TRBV3-1/TRBV3-2 NA TGTGCCAGCAGCCAGAGTAGCAATCAGCCCCAGCATTTT CASSQSSNQPQHF
NA TRBJ2-7 TRBV4-2 NA TGTGCCAGCAGCCAAGAATTATGGGAGAAAGGGCTACCCGAGCAGTACTTC CASSQELWEKGLPEQYF
once TRBJ2-3 TRBV11-3 NA TGTACCAGCAGCTTCGGTACGGGAAGCACAGATACGCAGTATTTT CTSSFGTGSTDTQYF